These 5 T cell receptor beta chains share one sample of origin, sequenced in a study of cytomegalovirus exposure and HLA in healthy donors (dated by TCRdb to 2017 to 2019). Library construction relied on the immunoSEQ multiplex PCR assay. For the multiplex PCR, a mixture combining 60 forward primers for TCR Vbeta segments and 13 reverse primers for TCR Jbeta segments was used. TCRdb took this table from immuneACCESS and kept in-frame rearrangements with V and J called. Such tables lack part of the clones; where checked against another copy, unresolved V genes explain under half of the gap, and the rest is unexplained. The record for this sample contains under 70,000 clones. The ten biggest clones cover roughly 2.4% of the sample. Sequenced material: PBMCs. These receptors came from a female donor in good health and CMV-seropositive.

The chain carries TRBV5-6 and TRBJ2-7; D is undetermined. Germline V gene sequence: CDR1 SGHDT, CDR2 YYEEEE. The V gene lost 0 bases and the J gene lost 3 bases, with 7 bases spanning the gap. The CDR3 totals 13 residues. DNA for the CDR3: TGTGCCAGCAGCTTGGGGTCTAGCTACGAGCAGTACTTC. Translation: CASSLGSSYEQYF.

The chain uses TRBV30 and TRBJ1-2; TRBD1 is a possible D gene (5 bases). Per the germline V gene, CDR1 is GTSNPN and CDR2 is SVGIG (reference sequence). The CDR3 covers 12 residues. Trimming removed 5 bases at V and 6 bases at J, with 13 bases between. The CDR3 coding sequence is TGTGCCTGGGCCGACAGTGCACATGGCTACACCTTC. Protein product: CAWADSAHGYTF.

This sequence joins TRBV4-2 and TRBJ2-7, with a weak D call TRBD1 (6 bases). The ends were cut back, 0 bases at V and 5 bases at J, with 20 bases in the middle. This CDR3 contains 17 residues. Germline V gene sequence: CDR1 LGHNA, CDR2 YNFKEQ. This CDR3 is CASSQDYRAGEIHEQYF. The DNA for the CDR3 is TGTGCCAGCAGCCAAGATTATAGGGCAGGGGAGATCCACGAGCAGTACTTC.

In DNA, the CDR3 is TGCGCCAGCAGTGAACAGGGCGGGCTGGAGACCCAGTACTTC. Its protein is CASSEQGGLETQYF. V is TRBV10-2 and J is TRBJ2-5; possible D gene TRBD1, 6 bases. The CDR3 contains 14 residues. V lost 3 bases and J 5 bases, leaving 13 bases between the germline ends. Germline V gene data show CDR1 as WSHSY and CDR2 as SAAADI.

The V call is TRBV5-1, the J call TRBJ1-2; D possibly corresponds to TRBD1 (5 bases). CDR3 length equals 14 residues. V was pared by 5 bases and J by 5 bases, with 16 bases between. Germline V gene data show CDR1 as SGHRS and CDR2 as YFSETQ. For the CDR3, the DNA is TGCGCCAGCAGGCCGGTACAGGCTGCTTATGGCTACACCTTC. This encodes CASRPVQAAYGYTF.